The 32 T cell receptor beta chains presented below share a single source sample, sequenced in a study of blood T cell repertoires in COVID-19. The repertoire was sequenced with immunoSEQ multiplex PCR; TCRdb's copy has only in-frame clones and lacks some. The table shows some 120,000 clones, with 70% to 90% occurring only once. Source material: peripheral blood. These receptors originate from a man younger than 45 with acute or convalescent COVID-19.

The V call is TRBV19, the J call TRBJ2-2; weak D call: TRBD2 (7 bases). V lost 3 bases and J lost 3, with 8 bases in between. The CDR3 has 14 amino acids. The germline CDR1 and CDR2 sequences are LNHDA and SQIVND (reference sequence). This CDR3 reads CASSMGGHTGELFF. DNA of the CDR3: TGTGCCAGTAGTATGGGGGGGCACACCGGGGAGCTGTTTTTT.

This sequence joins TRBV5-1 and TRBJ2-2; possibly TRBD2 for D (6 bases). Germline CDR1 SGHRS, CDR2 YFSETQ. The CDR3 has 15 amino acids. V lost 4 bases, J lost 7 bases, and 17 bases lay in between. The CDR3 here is CASSGWDSRGGELFF. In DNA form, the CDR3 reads TGCGCCAGCAGCGGATGGGACTCCAGAGGCGGGGAGCTGTTTTTT.

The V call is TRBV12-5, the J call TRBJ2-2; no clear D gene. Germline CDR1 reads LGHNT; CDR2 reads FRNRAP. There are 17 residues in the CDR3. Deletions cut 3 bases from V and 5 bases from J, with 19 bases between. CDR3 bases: TGTGCTAGTGGTTTTAGTTGGGTTCGGGTACCTACCGGGGAGCTGTTTTTT. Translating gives CASGFSWVRVPTGELFF.

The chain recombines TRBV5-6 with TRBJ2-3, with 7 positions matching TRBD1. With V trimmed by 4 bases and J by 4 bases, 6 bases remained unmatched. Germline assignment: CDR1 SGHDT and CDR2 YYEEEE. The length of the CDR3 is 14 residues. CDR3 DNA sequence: TGTGCCAGCAGCCAGGACAGGCGCGCAGATACGCAGTATTTT. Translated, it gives CASSQDRRADTQYF. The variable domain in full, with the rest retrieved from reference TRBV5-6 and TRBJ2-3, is DAGVTQSPTHLIKTRGQQVTLRCSPKSGHDTVSWYQQALGQGPQFIFQYYEEEERQRGNFPDRFSGHQFPNYSSELNVNALLLGDSALYLCASSQDRRADTQYFGPGTRLTVL.

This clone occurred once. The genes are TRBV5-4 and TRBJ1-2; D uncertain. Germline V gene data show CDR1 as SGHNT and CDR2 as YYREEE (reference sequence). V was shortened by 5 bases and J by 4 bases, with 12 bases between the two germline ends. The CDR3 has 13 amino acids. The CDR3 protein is CASSVSGSYGYTF. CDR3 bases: TGTGCCAGCAGTGTGTCGGGGTCCTATGGCTACACCTTC.

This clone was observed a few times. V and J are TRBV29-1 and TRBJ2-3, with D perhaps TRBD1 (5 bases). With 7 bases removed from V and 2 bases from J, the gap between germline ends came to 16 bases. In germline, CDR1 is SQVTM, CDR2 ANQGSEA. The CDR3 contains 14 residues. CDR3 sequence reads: CSAQGHMPTDTQYF. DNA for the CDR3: TGCAGCGCCCAAGGACATATGCCCACAGATACGCAGTATTTT.

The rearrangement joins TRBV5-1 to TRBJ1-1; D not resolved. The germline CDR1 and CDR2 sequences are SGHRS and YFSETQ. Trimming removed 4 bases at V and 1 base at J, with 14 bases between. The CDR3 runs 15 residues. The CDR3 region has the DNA TGCGCCAGCAGCCCCTCTAGTGGCCCGAACACTGAAGCTTTCTTT. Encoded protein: CASSPSSGPNTEAFF. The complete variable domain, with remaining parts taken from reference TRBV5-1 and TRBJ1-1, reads KAGVTQTPRYLIKTRGQQVTLSCSPISGHRSVSWYQQTPGQGLQFLFEYFSETQRNKGNFPGRFSGRQFSNSRSEMNVSTLELGDSALYLCASSPSSGPNTEAFFGQGTRLTVV.

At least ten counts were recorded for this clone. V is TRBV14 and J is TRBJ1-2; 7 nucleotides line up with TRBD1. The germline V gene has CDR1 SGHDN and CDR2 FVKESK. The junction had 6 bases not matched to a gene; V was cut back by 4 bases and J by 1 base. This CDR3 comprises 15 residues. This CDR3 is CASSRTGSFNYGYTF. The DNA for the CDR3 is TGTGCCAGCAGCCGGACAGGCTCCTTTAACTATGGCTACACCTTC.

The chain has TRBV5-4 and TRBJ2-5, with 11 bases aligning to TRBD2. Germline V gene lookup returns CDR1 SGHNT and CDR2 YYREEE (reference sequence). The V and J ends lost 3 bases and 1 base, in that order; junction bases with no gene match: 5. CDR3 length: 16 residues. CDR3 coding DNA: TGTGCCAGCAGCTACCCTAGCGGGGGGCCCCAAGAGACCCAGTACTTC. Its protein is CASSYPSGGPQETQYF.

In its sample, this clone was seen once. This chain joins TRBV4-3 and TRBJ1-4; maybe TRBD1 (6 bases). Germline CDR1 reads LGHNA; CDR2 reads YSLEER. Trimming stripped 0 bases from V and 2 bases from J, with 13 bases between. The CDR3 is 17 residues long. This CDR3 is CASSQERVQGTNEKLFF. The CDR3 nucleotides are TGCGCCAGCAGCCAAGAACGGGTCCAGGGGACTAATGAAAAACTGTTTTTT.

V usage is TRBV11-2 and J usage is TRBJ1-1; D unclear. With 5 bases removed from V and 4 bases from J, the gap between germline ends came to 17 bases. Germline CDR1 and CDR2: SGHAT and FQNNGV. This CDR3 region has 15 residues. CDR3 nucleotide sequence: TGTGCCAGCAGCCCCCCTGTGCCAGAATTCACTGAAGCTTTCTTT. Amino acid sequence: CASSPPVPEFTEAFF.

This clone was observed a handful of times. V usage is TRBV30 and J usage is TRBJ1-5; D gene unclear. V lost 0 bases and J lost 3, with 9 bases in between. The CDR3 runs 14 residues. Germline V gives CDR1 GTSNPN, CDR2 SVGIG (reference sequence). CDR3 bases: TGTGCCTGGAGTGTACCAGGATACAATCAGCCCCAGCATTTT. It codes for CAWSVPGYNQPQHF.

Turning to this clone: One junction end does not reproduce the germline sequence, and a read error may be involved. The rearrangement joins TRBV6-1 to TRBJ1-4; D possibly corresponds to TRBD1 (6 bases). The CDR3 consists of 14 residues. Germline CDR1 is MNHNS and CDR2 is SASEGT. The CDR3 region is CASREAGAHEKLFF. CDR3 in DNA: TGTGCCAGCAGAGAAGCGGGGGCCCATGAAAAACTGTTTTTT.

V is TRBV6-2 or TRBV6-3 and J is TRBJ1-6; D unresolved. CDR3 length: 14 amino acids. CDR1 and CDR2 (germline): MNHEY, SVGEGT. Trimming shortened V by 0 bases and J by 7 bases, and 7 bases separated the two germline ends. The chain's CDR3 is CASSYSSSNSPLHF. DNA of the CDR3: TGTGCCAGCAGTTACTCTTCTTCGAATTCACCCCTCCACTTT.

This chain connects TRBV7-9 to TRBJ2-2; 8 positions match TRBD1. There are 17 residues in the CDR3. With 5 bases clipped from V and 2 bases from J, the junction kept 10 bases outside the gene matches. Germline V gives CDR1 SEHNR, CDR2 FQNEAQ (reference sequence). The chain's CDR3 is CASSPSGQGANTGELFF. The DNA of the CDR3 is TGTGCCAGCAGCCCCTCCGGGCAGGGGGCCAACACCGGGGAGCTGTTTTTT.

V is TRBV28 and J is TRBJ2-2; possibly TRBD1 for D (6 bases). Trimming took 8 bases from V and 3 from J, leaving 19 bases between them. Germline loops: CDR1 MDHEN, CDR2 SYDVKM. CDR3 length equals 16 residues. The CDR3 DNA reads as TGTGCCAGCTCCTTCAGGGGAGACCGATACACCGGGGAGCTGTTTTTT. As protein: CASSFRGDRYTGELFF.

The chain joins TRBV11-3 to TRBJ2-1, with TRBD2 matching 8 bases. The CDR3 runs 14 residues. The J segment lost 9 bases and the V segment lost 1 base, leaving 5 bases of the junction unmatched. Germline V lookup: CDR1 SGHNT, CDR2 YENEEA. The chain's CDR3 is CASSLVRTSSEQFF. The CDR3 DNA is TGTGCCAGCAGCTTAGTAAGGACTAGCAGTGAGCAGTTCTTC.

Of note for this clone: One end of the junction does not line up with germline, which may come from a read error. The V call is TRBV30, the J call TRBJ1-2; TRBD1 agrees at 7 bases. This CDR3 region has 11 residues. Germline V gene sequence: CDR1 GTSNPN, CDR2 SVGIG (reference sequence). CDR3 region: CAWSLGTDIYF. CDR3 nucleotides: TGTGCCTGGAGTCTCGGGACAGATATCTACTTC. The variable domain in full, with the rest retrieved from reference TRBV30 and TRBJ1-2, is SQTIHQWPATLVQPVGSPLSLECTVEGTSNPNLYWYRQAAGRGLQLLFYSVGIGQISSEVPQNLSASRPQDRQFILSSKKLLLSDSGFYLCAWSLGTDIYFGSGTRLTVV.

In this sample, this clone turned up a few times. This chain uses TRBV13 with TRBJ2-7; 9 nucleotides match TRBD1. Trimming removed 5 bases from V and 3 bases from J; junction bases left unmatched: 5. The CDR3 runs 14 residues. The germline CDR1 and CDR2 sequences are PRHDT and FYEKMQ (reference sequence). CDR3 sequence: CASSLRTGVYEQYF. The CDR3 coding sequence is TGTGCCAGCAGCCTAAGGACAGGGGTCTACGAGCAGTACTTC.

DNA of the CDR3: TGCGCCAGCAGCCAAGTCGGGCAGCCCCAGCATTTT. Its protein product is CASSQVGQPQHF. This chain links TRBV4-1 with TRBJ1-5; no clear D. V was clipped by 1 base and J by 7 bases, with 5 bases between them. Germline V CDR1 and CDR2: MGHRA, YSYEKL. The CDR3 loop spans 12 amino acids.

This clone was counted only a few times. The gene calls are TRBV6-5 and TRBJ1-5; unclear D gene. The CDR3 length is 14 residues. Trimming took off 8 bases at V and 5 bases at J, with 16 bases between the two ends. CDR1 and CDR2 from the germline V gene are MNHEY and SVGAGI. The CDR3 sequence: CASRPNDWYQPQHF. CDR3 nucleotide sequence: TGTGCCAGCCGACCAAATGACTGGTATCAGCCCCAGCATTTT.

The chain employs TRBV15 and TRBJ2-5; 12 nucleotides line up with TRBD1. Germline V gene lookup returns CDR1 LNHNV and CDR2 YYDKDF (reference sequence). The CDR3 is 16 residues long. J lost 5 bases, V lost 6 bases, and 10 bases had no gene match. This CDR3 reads CATSNRDRGRVETQYF. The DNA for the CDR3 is TGTGCCACCAGTAACCGGGACAGGGGGCGAGTGGAGACCCAGTACTTC.

As DNA, the CDR3 is TGTGCCAGCAGCCAAGGTGCAGGGGACGTTGTTGGCTACACCTTC. It encodes CASSQGAGDVVGYTF. The chain links TRBV4-2 to TRBJ1-2, with D tentatively TRBD1 (6 bases). This CDR3 contains 15 residues. The germline V gene has CDR1 LGHNA and CDR2 YNFKEQ. Trimming took 1 base from V and 7 from J, leaving 16 bases between them.

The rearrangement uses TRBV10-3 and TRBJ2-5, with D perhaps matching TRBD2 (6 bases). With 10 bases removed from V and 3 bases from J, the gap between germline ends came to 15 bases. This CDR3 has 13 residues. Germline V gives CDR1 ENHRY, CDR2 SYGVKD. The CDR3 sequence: CATARDLEETQYF. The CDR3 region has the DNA TGTGCCACCGCTAGGGACTTAGAAGAGACCCAGTACTTC.

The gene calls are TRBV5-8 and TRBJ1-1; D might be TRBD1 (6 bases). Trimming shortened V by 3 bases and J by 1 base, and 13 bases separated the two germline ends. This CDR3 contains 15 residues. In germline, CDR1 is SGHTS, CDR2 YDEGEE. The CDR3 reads CASSYLLTGNTEAFF. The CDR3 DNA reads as TGTGCCAGCAGCTACCTACTGACAGGGAACACTGAAGCTTTCTTT. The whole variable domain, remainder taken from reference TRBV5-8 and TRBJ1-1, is EAGVTQSPTHLIKTRGQQATLRCSPISGHTSVYWYQQALGLGLQFLLWYDEGEERNRGNFPPRFSGRQFPNYSSELNVNALELEDSALYLCASSYLLTGNTEAFFGQGTRLTVV.

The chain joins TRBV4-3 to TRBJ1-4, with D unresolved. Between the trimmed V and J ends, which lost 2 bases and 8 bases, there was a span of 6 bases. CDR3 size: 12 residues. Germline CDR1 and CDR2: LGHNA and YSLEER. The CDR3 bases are TGCGCCAGCAGCCAAATGCGCGAAAAACTGTTTTTT. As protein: CASSQMREKLFF.

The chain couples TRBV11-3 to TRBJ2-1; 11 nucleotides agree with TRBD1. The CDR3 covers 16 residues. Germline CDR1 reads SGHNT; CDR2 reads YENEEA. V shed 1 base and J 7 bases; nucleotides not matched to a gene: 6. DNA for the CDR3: TGTGCCAGCAGCTTAGGGACAGGGGGCGTGAGGAATGAGCAGTTCTTC. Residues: CASSLGTGGVRNEQFF.

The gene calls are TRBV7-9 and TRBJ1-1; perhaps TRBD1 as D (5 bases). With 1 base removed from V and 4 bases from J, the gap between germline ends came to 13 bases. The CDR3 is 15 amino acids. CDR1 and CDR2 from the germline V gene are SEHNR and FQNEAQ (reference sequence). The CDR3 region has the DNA TGTGCCAGCAGCTTAGATACAGGCAGAGGCACTGAAGCTTTCTTT. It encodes CASSLDTGRGTEAFF. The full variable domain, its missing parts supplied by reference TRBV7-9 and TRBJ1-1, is DTGVSQNPRHKITKRGQNVTFRCDPISEHNRLYWYRQTLGQGPEFLTYFQNEAQLEKSRLLSDRFSAERPKGSFSTLEIQRTEQGDSAMYLCASSLDTGRGTEAFFGQGTRLTVV.

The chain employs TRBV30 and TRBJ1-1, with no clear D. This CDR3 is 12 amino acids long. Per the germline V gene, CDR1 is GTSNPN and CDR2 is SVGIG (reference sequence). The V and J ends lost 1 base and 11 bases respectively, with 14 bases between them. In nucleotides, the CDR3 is TGTGCCTGGAGTGCAAAGGTTGGAGGGGCTTTCTTT. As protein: CAWSAKVGGAFF.

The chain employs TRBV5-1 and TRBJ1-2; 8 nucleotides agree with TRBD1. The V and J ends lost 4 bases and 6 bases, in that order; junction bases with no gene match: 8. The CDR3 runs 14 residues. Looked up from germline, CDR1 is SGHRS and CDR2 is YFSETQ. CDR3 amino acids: CASSPGQGRNGYTF. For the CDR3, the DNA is TGCGCCAGCAGCCCAGGACAGGGACGGAATGGCTACACCTTC.

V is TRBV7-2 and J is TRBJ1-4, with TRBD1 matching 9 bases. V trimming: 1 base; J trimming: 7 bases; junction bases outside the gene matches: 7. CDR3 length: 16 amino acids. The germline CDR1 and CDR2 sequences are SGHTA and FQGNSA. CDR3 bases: TGTGCCAGCAGCTTAGAGGGGGGGACAGGGCCTGAAAAACTGTTTTTT. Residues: CASSLEGGTGPEKLFF.

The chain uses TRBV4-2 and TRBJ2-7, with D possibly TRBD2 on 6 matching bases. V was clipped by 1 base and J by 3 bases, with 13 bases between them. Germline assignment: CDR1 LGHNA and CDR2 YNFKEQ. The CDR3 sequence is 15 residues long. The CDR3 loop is CASSQGTGDLYEQYF. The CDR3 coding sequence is TGTGCCAGCAGCCAAGGGACGGGGGACCTCTACGAGCAGTACTTC.